This T cell receptor beta chain was sequenced during a study of cytomegalovirus exposure and HLA in healthy donors. V dropped 4 bases and J dropped 4 bases, with 13 bases sitting between them. The CDR3 length is 14 residues. From germline, CDR1 is SGHVS and CDR2 FQNEAQ. Some clones are missing from TCRdb's copy, which holds only in-frame ones; the method was immunoSEQ multiplex PCR. The sample records about 180,000 clones, around 84% being singletons. V usage is TRBV7-8 and J usage is TRBJ1-2; TRBD1 is a possible D gene (6 bases). This receptor was taken from a young man in good health and CMV-seropositive. The material sequenced was PBMCs. The CDR3 bases are TGTGCCAGCAGCTCCCAGGACAGCGGCTATGGCTACACCTTC. Amino acid sequence: CASSSQDSGYGYTF.